The entry below describes one T cell receptor beta chain. The antigen remains unidentified. These donors counted as nominally healthy when sampled, but unrecorded immune exposures were likely. Primers included in the PCR were 60 Vbeta and 13 Jbeta primers. Profiling relied on immunoSEQ multiplex PCR, and the TCRdb table lists in-frame clones only, not all of them. The sample gives around 150,000 clones, about 80% of which show up once; 2% to 2.5% is in the top ten. The entry originates in a study of cytomegalovirus exposure and HLA in healthy donors. This CDR3 spans 16 amino acids. Germline CDR1 is SGHNT and CDR2 is YENEEA. Germline trimming cut 3 bases from V and 9 bases from J; bases unmatched to any gene: 9. Study results and limitations: In an earlier analysis, about 87% or about 30%: the productive usage of most TCR beta V segments. In a later analysis, approximately 18,000 TCR beta sequences were associated with HLA alleles at 0.05 false discovery rate.

This chain connects TRBV11-3 to TRBJ2-1; 12 bases line up with TRBD2. The sequenced sample consisted of PBMCs. The clonotype was recovered from a man younger than 45 in good health and CMV-seronegative. The CDR3 loop is CASSLGSGLAGLEQFF. Here the CDR3 DNA reads TGTGCCAGCAGCTTGGGTTCTGGACTAGCGGGACTTGAGCAGTTCTTC.